This TCR beta chain was captured by sequencing in a study of blood T cell repertoires in COVID-19. The CDR3 consists of 19 residues. Germline CDR1 reads SGDLS; CDR2 reads YYNGEE. With 3 bases clipped from V and 2 bases from J, the junction kept 18 bases outside the gene matches. Produced via immunoSEQ multiplex PCR; TCRdb's table is partial and in-frame only. The sample consists of about 150,000 clones, roughly 91% of them appearing once. This sequence was found in a young man with COVID-19, enrolled during active disease. Sequencing used peripheral blood. This chain uses TRBV9 with TRBJ2-7; 9 bases are a match to TRBD2. Here the CDR3 DNA reads TGTGCCAGCAGCGACCCTTCCGGGACTAGCTCCTATGATGCCTACGAGCAGTACTTC. Translated, it gives CASSDPSGTSSYDAYEQYF.